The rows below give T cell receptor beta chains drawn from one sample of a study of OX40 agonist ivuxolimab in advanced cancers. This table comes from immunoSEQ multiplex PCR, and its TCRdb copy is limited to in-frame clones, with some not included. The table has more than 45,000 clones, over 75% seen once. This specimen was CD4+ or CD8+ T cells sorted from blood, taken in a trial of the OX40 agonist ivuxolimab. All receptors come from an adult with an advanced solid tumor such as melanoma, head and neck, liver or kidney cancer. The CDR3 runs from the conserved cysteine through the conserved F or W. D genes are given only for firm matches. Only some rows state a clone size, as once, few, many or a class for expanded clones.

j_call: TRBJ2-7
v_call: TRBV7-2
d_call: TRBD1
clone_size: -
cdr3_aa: CASTSIGTGVEQYF
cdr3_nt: TGTGCCAGCACCTCAATCGGGACAGGGGTGGAGCAGTACTTC

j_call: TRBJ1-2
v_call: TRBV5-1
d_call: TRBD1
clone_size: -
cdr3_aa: CASRGTAIENYGYTF
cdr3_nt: TGCGCCAGCAGAGGGACAGCAATAGAAAACTATGGCTACACCTTC

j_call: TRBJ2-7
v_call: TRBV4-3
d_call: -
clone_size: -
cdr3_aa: CASSQAHGQTYEQYF
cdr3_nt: TGCGCCAGCAGCCAAGCCCACGGACAGACCTACGAGCAGTACTTC

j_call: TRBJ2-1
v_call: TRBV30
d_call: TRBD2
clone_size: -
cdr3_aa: CAWSVLAGIYNEQFF
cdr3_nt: TGTGCCTGGAGTGTACTAGCGGGAATTTACAATGAGCAGTTCTTC

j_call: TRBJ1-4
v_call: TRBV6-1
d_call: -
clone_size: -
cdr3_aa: CASSEAWGHATNEKLFF
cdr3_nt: TGTGCCAGCAGTGAAGCTTGGGGGCATGCAACTAATGAAAAACTGTTTTTT

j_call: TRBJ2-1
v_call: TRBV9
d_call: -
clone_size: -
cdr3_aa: CASSVEFTGFYNEQFF
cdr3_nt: TGTGCCAGCAGCGTAGAGTTCACGGGATTCTACAATGAGCAGTTCTTC

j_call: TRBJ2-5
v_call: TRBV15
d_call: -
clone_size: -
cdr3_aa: CATSRAGSAQETQYF
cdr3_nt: TGTGCCACCAGCAGAGCGGGTAGCGCCCAAGAGACCCAGTACTTC

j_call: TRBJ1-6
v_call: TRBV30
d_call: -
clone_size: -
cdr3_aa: CASGGTSSYNSPLHF
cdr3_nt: TGTGCCTCGGGGGGAACTAGCTCCTATAATTCACCCCTCCACTTT

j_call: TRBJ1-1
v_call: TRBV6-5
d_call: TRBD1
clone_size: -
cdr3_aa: CASGTVMNTEAFF
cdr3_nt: TGTGCCAGCGGGACAGTGATGAACACTGAAGCTTTCTTT

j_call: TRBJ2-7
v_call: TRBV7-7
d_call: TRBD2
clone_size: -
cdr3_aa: CASSFTSGSVNEQYF
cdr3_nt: TGTGCTAGCAGCTTTACTAGCGGGAGTGTAAACGAGCAGTACTTC

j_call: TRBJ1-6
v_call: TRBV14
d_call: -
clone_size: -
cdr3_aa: CASSQDLARGSPLHF
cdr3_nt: TGTGCCAGCAGCCAAGATTTAGCCAGAGGGTCACCCCTCCACTTT

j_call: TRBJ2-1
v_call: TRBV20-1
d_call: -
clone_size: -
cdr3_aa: CSVKGQFF
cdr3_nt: TGCAGTGTAAAGGGGCAGTTCTTC

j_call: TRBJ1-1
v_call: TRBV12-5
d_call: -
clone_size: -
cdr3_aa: CASGLSGNTEAFF
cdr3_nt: TGTGCTAGTGGTTTGTCGGGGAACACTGAAGCTTTCTTT

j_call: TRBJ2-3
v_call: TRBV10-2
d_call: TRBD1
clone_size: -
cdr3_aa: CASRATGSTDTQYF
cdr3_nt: TGCGCCAGCAGGGCGACAGGGAGCACAGATACGCAGTATTTT

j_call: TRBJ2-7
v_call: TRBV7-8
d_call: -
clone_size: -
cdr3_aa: CASAPPVNEQYF
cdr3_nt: TGTGCCAGCGCGCCACCGGTCAACGAGCAGTACTTC

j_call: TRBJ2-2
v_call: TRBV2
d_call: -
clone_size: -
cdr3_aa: CASSLAKSTGELFF
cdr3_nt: TGTGCCAGCAGTTTGGCGAAGTCCACCGGGGAGCTGTTTTTT

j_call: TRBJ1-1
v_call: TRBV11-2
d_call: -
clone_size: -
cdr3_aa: CASSLDEFGSDDTEAFF
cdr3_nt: TGTGCCAGCAGCTTAGATGAGTTTGGCAGCGATGACACTGAAGCTTTCTTT

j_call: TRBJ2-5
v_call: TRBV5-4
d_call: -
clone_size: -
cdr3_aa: CASSLDGLQTQYF
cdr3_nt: TGTGCCAGCAGCTTGGACGGCTTGCAGACCCAGTACTTC

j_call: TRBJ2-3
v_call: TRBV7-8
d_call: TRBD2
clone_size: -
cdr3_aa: CASSLAASGGLTDTQYF
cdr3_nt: TGTGCCAGCAGCTTAGCGGCTAGCGGGGGTTTGACAGATACGCAGTATTTT

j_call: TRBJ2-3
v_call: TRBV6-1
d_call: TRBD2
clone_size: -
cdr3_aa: CASSERTSGRGTDTQYF
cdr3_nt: TGTGCCAGCAGTGAACGGACTAGCGGGAGGGGAACAGATACGCAGTATTTT

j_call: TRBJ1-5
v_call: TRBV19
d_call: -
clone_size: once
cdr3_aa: CASSMRGDNQPQHF
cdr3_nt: TGTGCCAGTAGTATGCGGGGAGACAATCAGCCCCAGCATTTT

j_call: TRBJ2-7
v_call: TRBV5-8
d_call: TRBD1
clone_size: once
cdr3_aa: CASSTLRTGGQRSYEQYF
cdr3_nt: TGTGCCAGCAGCACACTTCGGACAGGGGGCCAGAGGTCCTACGAGCAGTACTTC

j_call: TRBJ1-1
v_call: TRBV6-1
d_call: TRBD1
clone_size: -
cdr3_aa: CASSPGQGFSAFF
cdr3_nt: TGTGCCAGCAGTCCGGGACAGGGGTTTTCGGCTTTCTTT

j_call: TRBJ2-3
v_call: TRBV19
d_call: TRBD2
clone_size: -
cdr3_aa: CASSRVLAGRSSTDTQYF
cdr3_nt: TGTGCCAGTAGTAGGGTCCTAGCGGGGCGCTCTAGCACAGATACGCAGTATTTT

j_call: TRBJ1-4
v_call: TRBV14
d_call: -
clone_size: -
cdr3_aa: CASSQGDEKLFF
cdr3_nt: TGTGCCAGCAGCCAAGGGGACGAAAAACTGTTTTTT

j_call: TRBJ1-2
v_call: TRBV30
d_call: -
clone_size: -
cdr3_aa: CAWRAGRGGYTF
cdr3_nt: TGTGCCTGGAGAGCGGGTCGGGGTGGCTACACCTTC

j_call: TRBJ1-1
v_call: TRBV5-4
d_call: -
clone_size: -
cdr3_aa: CASKEREGTEAFF
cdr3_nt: TGTGCCAGCAAGGAAAGGGAGGGCACTGAAGCTTTCTTT

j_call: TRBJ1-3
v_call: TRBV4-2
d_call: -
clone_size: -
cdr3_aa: CASSQVGDTIYF
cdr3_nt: TGTGCCAGCAGCCAAGTCGGGGACACCATATATTTT